This TCR beta chain was documented in a study of beta chain features in type 1 diabetes. Study conclusions and caveats: Shorter TCRB CDR3s, moderately but significantly so, were found in Type 1 diabetes patients in all four CD4+ subsets.

As to this clone: What it recognizes is unknown.

The CDR3 extends over 15 amino acids. CDR1 and CDR2 from the germline V gene are MNHNS and SASEGT. Between the trimmed V and J ends, which lost 5 bases and 4 bases, there was a span of 14 bases. The study reverse transcribed the entire isolated RNA, so it sequenced expressed TCRB transcripts. Profiled with immunoSEQ multiplex PCR; TCRdb holds only in-frame clones, not every one. Of roughly 730,000 clones listed, 13% are singletons. V usage is TRBV6-1 and J usage is TRBJ2-2; maybe TRBD1 (5 bases). The sample consisted of naive CD4+ T cells from blood. This TCR came from a man aged 18 to 29 with type 1 diabetes. For the CDR3, the DNA is TGTGCCAGCAGTCAACAGGCGTCGGGCACCGGGGAGCTGTTTTTT. Its translation is CASSQQASGTGELFF.